These 8 T cell receptor beta chains were sequenced from one sample in a study of T cell clusters in autoimmune cytopenias. Multiplex touch-down PCR amplified TRB using TRB-A and TRB-B pools in one tube. TCRdb re-called the multiplex PCR reads and shows each CDR3 protein once, DNA omitted. This sample's table has more than 4,500 distinct CDR3 sequences. TRB was amplified from roughly 250 ng of peripheral blood genomic DNA per sample. The data also belong to a second study, concerning T cell repertoires in aging, cancer and after chemotherapy.

The sample taken for sequencing was peripheral blood. The receptors come from a human donor in good health.

By frequency, this clonotype is medium-sized (0.01 to 0.1%). The chain carries TRBV18 and TRBJ2-3. Germline V gene data show CDR1 as KGHSH and CDR2 as LQKENI. The CDR3 totals 13 residues. This CDR3 is CASSPPAADTQYF. The whole variable domain, filled in from reference TRBV18 and TRBJ2-3, reads NAGVMQNPRHLVRRRGQEARLRCSPMKGHSHVYWYRQLPEEGLKFMVYLQKENIIDESGMPKERFSAEFPKEGPSILRIQQVVRGDSAAYFCASSPPAADTQYFGPGTRLTVL.

In terms of frequency, this clonotype is medium-sized. The chain employs TRBV6-6 and TRBJ2-1; TCRdb lists TRBD2, though no DNA is available to test this call. The CDR3 loop spans 14 amino acids. The germline V gene has CDR1 MNHNY and CDR2 SVGAGI (reference sequence). The CDR3 here is CASGRALSYNEQFF.

Measured by frequency, this clonotype is medium-sized. The gene calls are TRBV6-2 or TRBV6-3 and TRBJ1-4. The CDR3 consists of 15 residues. Germline-derived CDR1 and CDR2 are MNHEY and SVGEGT. CDR3 in amino acids: CASSYGGSTNEKLFF.

The chain carries TRBV6-2 or TRBV6-3 and TRBJ1-1; TCRdb names TRBD1, which stays unverified in the absence of DNA. CDR1 and CDR2 (germline): MNHEY, SVGEGT. The CDR3 loop spans 16 amino acids. CDR3 amino acids: CASRVHQGVRVTEAFF.

The chain carries TRBV7-2 and TRBJ2-3; the TCRdb D gene call, TRBD1, has no DNA to confirm it. The CDR3 sequence is 18 residues long. Germline CDR1 and CDR2: SGHTA and FQGNSA. This chain's CDR3 is CASNLGSGGTNPTDTQYF. The full variable domain, completed using reference TRBV7-2 and TRBJ2-3, is GAGVSQSPSNKVTEKGKDVELRCDPISGHTALYWYRQSLGQGLEFLIYFQGNSAPDKSGLPSDRFSAERTGGSVSTLTIQRTQQEDSAVYLCASNLGSGGTNPTDTQYFGPGTRLTVL.

This clonotype is labeled medium-sized based on frequency. This sequence joins TRBV30 and TRBJ2-2. From germline, CDR1 is GTSNPN and CDR2 SVGIG (reference sequence). The CDR3 runs to 11 residues. The CDR3 is CAWDLAGELFF. Based on the CDR3 plus reference TRBV30 and TRBJ2-2, the full variable domain is SQTIHQWPATLVQPVGSPLSLECTVEGTSNPNLYWYRQAAGRGLQLLFYSVGIGQISSEVPQNLSASRPQDRQFILSSKKLLLSDSGFYLCAWDLAGELFFGEGSRLTVL.

The CDR3: CASSPVRGGGQPQHF. V usage is TRBV18 and J usage is TRBJ1-5; without DNA, the TCRdb call of TRBD1 cannot be checked. CDR3 length: 15 residues. Per the germline V gene, CDR1 is KGHSH and CDR2 is LQKENI.

This sequence joins TRBV12-3 or TRBV12-4 and TRBJ2-2. This CDR3 spans 15 amino acids. CDR3 in amino acids: CASTVSRLNTGELFF.